Following are 27 T cell receptor beta chains from one sample sequenced in a study of blood T cell repertoires in COVID-19. Method: immunoSEQ multiplex PCR; TCRdb's copy keeps in-frame clones and lacks some. Among about 670,000 clones listed, 75% to 90% were seen once. Sequencing was carried out using peripheral blood. All receptors come from a woman between 18 and 30 years old with acute or convalescent COVID-19.

Note on this clone: This specimen includes other DNA sequences encoding the same CDR3. J is TRBJ2-7 and V is TRBV6-5, with 10 bases fitting TRBD1. CDR1 and CDR2 (germline): MNHEY, SVGAGI. There are 14 residues in the CDR3. The V segment lost 5 bases and the J segment 5 bases; nucleotides outside the gene matches: 6. For the CDR3, the DNA is TGTGCCAGCAGTAGGGGACAGGGGATCCACGAGCAGTACTTC. This gives the protein CASSRGQGIHEQYF.

The V call is TRBV24-1, the J call TRBJ2-3; 11 bases are shared with TRBD1. There are 17 residues in the CDR3. The J segment lost 4 bases and the V segment lost 5 bases, leaving 10 bases of the junction unmatched. Germline V gene lookup returns CDR1 KGHDR and CDR2 SFDVKD. CDR3 residues: CATSALLGTGGADTQYF. The CDR3 DNA is TGTGCCACCAGTGCCCTCTTAGGGACAGGGGGGGCAGATACGCAGTATTTT.

A note on this clone: Distinct nucleotide sequences in the sample also encode this CDR3. The gene calls are TRBV5-1 and TRBJ1-1; D not certain. CDR1 SGHRS and CDR2 YFSETQ come from the germline V gene. This CDR3 is 13 amino acids long. V lost 0 bases, J lost 3 bases, and 6 bases lay in between. CDR3 sequence (DNA): TGCGCCAGCAGCTTGGCCGGGGACACTGAAGCTTTCTTT. The encoded protein is CASSLAGDTEAFF. The complete variable domain, with remaining parts taken from reference TRBV5-1 and TRBJ1-1, reads KAGVTQTPRYLIKTRGQQVTLSCSPISGHRSVSWYQQTPGQGLQFLFEYFSETQRNKGNFPGRFSGRQFSNSRSEMNVSTLELGDSALYLCASSLAGDTEAFFGQGTRLTVV.

In DNA, the CDR3 is TGTGCCACCCTAATGACAGTCTCCTACGAGCAGTACTTC. Residues: CATLMTVSYEQYF. The chain uses TRBV2 and TRBJ2-7, with D maybe TRBD1 (5 bases). Germline-derived CDR1 and CDR2 are SNHLY and FYNNEI. Trimming shortened V by 10 bases and J by 0 bases, and 13 bases separated the two germline ends. The CDR3 totals 13 residues.

V gene TRBV5-1 combines with J gene TRBJ1-2; D is unresolved. CDR1 SGHRS and CDR2 YFSETQ come from the germline V gene. CDR3 size: 14 residues. The germline V and J ends were trimmed by 4 bases and 4 bases, with 14 bases remaining between them. CDR3 protein: CASSAEGALYGYTF. CDR3 bases: TGCGCCAGCAGCGCCGAGGGAGCGCTCTATGGCTACACCTTC.

This clone is a singleton in its sample. This chain joins TRBV6-5 and TRBJ2-6, with D tentatively TRBD1 (6 bases). CDR3 length: 14 residues. The germline V gene encodes CDR1 MNHEY and CDR2 SVGAGI. Trimming stripped 11 bases from V and 1 base from J, with 12 bases between. CDR3: CACWTVSGANVLTF. The CDR3 region has the DNA TGTGCCTGTTGGACAGTTTCTGGGGCCAACGTCCTGACTTTC.

The V and J genes are TRBV11-1 and TRBJ1-6; tentative D call: TRBD1 (5 bases). The ends were cut back, 5 bases at V and 10 bases at J, with 18 bases in the middle. Germline lookup yields CDR1 SGHAT and CDR2 FQDESV (reference sequence). The CDR3 has 15 residues. In nucleotides, the CDR3 is TGTGCCAGCAGCCTCTCCGGGTCAGGGTCATCACCCCTCCACTTT. Translation: CASSLSGSGSSPLHF.

V is TRBV27 and J is TRBJ1-5; 9 bases line up with TRBD1. Per germline, CDR1 MNHEY and CDR2 SMNVEV (reference sequence). Trimming took 6 bases from V and 6 from J; bases not matched to a gene: 6. The CDR3 has 14 amino acids. The CDR3 region is CASRGQGGIQPQHF. In DNA form, the CDR3 reads TGTGCCAGCAGGGGACAGGGAGGTATTCAGCCCCAGCATTTT.

The chain is built from TRBV6-2 or TRBV6-3 and TRBJ2-4; TRBD1 might be the D (5 bases). CDR1 is MNHEY, CDR2 SVGEGT, per germline. CDR3 size: 17 residues. V was trimmed by 2 bases and J by 2 bases, leaving 16 bases between them. In DNA, the CDR3 is TGTGCCAGCAGTTACACCCGGACCAGGGAATCCAAAAACATTCAGTACTTC. It is translated as CASSYTRTRESKNIQYF.

CDR3 sequence reads: CASSTTGIDEQYF. For the CDR3, the DNA is TGTGCCAGCAGCACGACCGGGATCGACGAGCAGTACTTC. The chain is built from TRBV9 and TRBJ2-7; tentative D call: TRBD2 (5 bases). Germline V gene sequence: CDR1 SGDLS, CDR2 YYNGEE. The V end lost 4 bases, the J end lost 5 bases, and 13 bases lay between the germline ends. The CDR3 totals 13 residues. Full variable domain (outside the CDR3, taken from reference TRBV9 and TRBJ2-7): DSGVTQTPKHLITATGQRVTLRCSPRSGDLSVYWYQQSLDQGLQFLIQYYNGEERAKGNILERFSAQQFPDLHSELNLSSLELGDSALYFCASSTTGIDEQYFGPGTRLTVT.

The chain recombines TRBV7-6 with TRBJ1-1; D gene ambiguous. Germline-derived CDR1 and CDR2 are SGHVS and FNYEAQ. Between the trimmed V and J ends, which lost 0 bases and 0 bases, there was a span of 8 bases. This CDR3 comprises 15 residues. CDR3 sequence: CASSLAHRMNTEAFF. CDR3 coding DNA: TGTGCCAGCAGCTTAGCGCACAGAATGAACACTGAAGCTTTCTTT.

The gene calls are TRBV18 and TRBJ2-7; D is unresolved. The V gene's germline CDR1 is KGHSH and CDR2 LQKENI. CDR3 length: 16 residues. Trimming took off 1 base at V and 0 bases at J, with 13 bases between the two ends. CDR3 region: CASSPRKTDRSYEQYF. The DNA of the CDR3 is TGTGCCAGCTCACCACGGAAAACAGACCGCTCCTACGAGCAGTACTTC. Full variable domain (missing parts from reference TRBV18 and TRBJ2-7): NAGVMQNPRHLVRRRGQEARLRCSPMKGHSHVYWYRQLPEEGLKFMVYLQKENIIDESGMPKERFSAEFPKEGPSILRIQQVVRGDSAAYFCASSPRKTDRSYEQYFGPGTRLTVT.

V usage is TRBV24-1 and J usage is TRBJ1-6; 9 bases agree with TRBD1. V lost 11 bases and J lost 2; bases outside the gene matches: 9. CDR3 length: 16 amino acids. Germline V gene lookup returns CDR1 KGHDR and CDR2 SFDVKD. As DNA, the CDR3 is TGTGCCATAGCAGGGACAGGGAGACCCTATAATTCACCCCTCCACTTT. This translates into CAIAGTGRPYNSPLHF.

The sample holds a few counts of this clone. This chain uses TRBV25-1 with TRBJ1-5; no clear D gene. This CDR3 contains 15 residues. Trimming removed 6 bases from V and 4 bases from J, with 16 bases in between. The germline V gene encodes CDR1 MGHDK and CDR2 SYGVNS. The CDR3 here is CASSGGVVGNQPQHF. The CDR3 DNA sequence: TGTGCCAGCAGCGGCGGGGTGGTGGGGAATCAGCCCCAGCATTTT.

This clone is a singleton in its sample. This chain joins TRBV5-1 and TRBJ2-1, with 9 nucleotides matching TRBD2. Germline loops: CDR1 SGHRS, CDR2 YFSETQ. V gave up 0 bases and J gave up 9 bases; unmatched junction bases: 10. The CDR3 loop spans 16 amino acids. The CDR3, as DNA: TGCGCCAGCAGCTTGGCGGCGGGGGGGCCAGGAGGTGAGCAGTTCTTC. Translation gives CASSLAAGGPGGEQFF.

This chain joins TRBV6-1 and TRBJ1-1; a weak D match, TRBD1 (6 bases). The length of the CDR3 is 14 residues. CDR1 is MNHNS, CDR2 SASEGT, per germline. The V gene lost 2 bases and the J gene lost 6 bases, with 13 bases spanning the gap. CDR3 protein: CASSEIGGPAEAFF. The DNA of the CDR3 is TGTGCCAGCAGTGAAATCGGGGGGCCTGCTGAAGCTTTCTTT.

This clone came up a few times. The CDR3 DNA reads as TGTGCCAGCACCACGACAGGGGGGATGAACACTGAAGCTTTCTTT. Protein product: CASTTTGGMNTEAFF. The chain links TRBV6-5 to TRBJ1-1; 9 bases align to TRBD1. Germline CDR1 reads MNHEY; CDR2 reads SVGAGI. Trimming cost V 7 bases and J 0 bases; bases outside gene matches: 6. The CDR3 extends over 15 amino acids.

CDR3 region: CASSHHGDRGGYGYTF. CDR3 bases: TGTGCCAGCAGTCATCACGGGGACAGGGGGGGCTATGGCTACACCTTC. The gene calls are TRBV11-2 and TRBJ1-2; 11 bases match TRBD1. Germline V lookup: CDR1 SGHAT, CDR2 FQNNGV. The trim removed 6 bases at V and 4 bases at J, leaving 10 bases unmatched. This CDR3 comprises 16 residues. The full variable domain, in which reference TRBV11-2 and TRBJ1-2 provide the parts outside the CDR3, is EAGVAQSPRYKIIEKRQSVAFWCNPISGHATLYWYQQILGQGPKLLIQFQNNGVVDDSQLPKDRFSAERLKGVDSTLKIQPAKLEDSAVYLCASSHHGDRGGYGYTFGSGTRLTVV.

This clone was seen a single time. The gene calls are TRBV4-1 and TRBJ1-5; 11 bases match TRBD1. V lost 7 bases to trimming and J lost 6 bases; unmatched junction nucleotides: 5. The length of the CDR3 is 14 residues. CDR1 MGHRA and CDR2 YSYEKL come from the germline V gene. For the CDR3, the DNA is TGCGCCAGCACTGTGGACAGGGGGCTTCAGCCCCAGCATTTT. This translates into CASTVDRGLQPQHF.

The V gene is TRBV5-1, the J gene TRBJ1-1, with a tentative D call TRBD1 (5 bases). The CDR3 has 15 amino acids. V was cut by 5 bases and J by 0 bases, with 14 bases left in between. Germline V gene data show CDR1 as SGHRS and CDR2 as YFSETQ. DNA of the CDR3: TGCGCCAGCAGAGGGGAAGGAGGGATGAACACTGAAGCTTTCTTT. It is translated as CASRGEGGMNTEAFF.

Concerning this clone itself: The DNA is left out, because the CDR3 cannot be placed on it with certainty; the CDR3 is given as TCRdb lists it. The genes are TRBV9 and TRBJ1-2; the DNA was not compared with TRBD1, the D call given in the table. Germline values: CDR1 SGDLS, CDR2 YYNGEE. With termini counted, the CDR3 has 12 amino acids. The CDR3 loop reads CASSVGQGSHTF.

This clone was detected only a few times. This rearrangement joins TRBV6-2 or TRBV6-3 to TRBJ1-2; TRBD1 matches at 7 bases. The CDR3 has 14 amino acids. CDR1 is MNHEY, CDR2 SVGEGT, per germline. Trimming cost V 5 bases and J 5 bases; bases outside gene matches: 8. The CDR3 DNA follows: TGTGCCAGCAGTCCCGTGGACAGGATTTATGGCTACACCTTC. Its protein product is CASSPVDRIYGYTF.

The chain carries TRBV7-2 and TRBJ2-4; 7 nucleotides agree with TRBD2. With V trimmed by 5 bases and J by 0 bases, 10 bases remained unmatched. Germline V gene lookup returns CDR1 SGHTA and CDR2 FQGNSA. This CDR3 has 17 residues. CDR3 nucleotides: TGTGCCAGCAGCCCTATGACTAGCCGTAGAGCCAAAAACATTCAGTACTTC. It translates to CASSPMTSRRAKNIQYF.

J is TRBJ1-6 and V is TRBV9, with 8 bases identical to TRBD1. The germline V gene encodes CDR1 SGDLS and CDR2 YYNGEE. The CDR3 covers 15 residues. The V gene end was trimmed by 0 bases and the J gene end by 10 bases; junction bases not matched to a gene: 6. DNA for the CDR3: TGTGCCAGCAGCGTAGAGGCAGGGGGCCGATCACCCCTCCACTTT. Protein: CASSVEAGGRSPLHF. Supplemented by reference TRBV9 and TRBJ1-6, the full variable domain reads DSGVTQTPKHLITATGQRVTLRCSPRSGDLSVYWYQQSLDQGLQFLIQYYNGEERAKGNILERFSAQQFPDLHSELNLSSLELGDSALYFCASSVEAGGRSPLHFGNGTRLTVT.

The table lists this clone with a count of one. The chain combines TRBV10-2 with TRBJ1-2; no reliable D call. The length of the CDR3 is 12 residues. Trimming took off 2 bases at V and 4 bases at J, with 5 bases between the two ends. CDR1 and CDR2 (germline): WSHSY, SAAADI. This chain's CDR3 is CASSEASYGYTF. CDR3 coding DNA: TGCGCCAGCAGTGAGGCCAGCTATGGCTACACCTTC.

The chain joins TRBV27 to TRBJ1-2; the match to TRBD1 covers 8 bases. Germline lookup yields CDR1 MNHEY and CDR2 SMNVEV (reference sequence). The CDR3 sequence is 13 residues long. Trimming removed 3 bases from V and 9 bases from J; junction bases left unmatched: 6. The CDR3 region has the DNA TGTGCCAGCAGTTTTACCGGACAGGGCAGCTACACCTTC. It codes for CASSFTGQGSYTF.

This chain joins TRBV18 and TRBJ1-3; 11 bases align to TRBD1. The length of the CDR3 is 17 residues. Trimming removed 3 bases from V and 4 bases from J; junction bases left unmatched: 8. Looked up from germline, CDR1 is KGHSH and CDR2 is LQKENI. The CDR3 DNA follows: TGTGCCAGCTCACCGACCGGACAGGGGGCAAGAGGAAACACCATATATTTT. Encoded protein: CASSPTGQGARGNTIYF. Combining the CDR3 with reference TRBV18 and TRBJ1-3 gives the whole variable domain NAGVMQNPRHLVRRRGQEARLRCSPMKGHSHVYWYRQLPEEGLKFMVYLQKENIIDESGMPKERFSAEFPKEGPSILRIQQVVRGDSAAYFCASSPTGQGARGNTIYFGEGSWLTVV.